This T cell receptor beta chain was profiled in a study of spatial heterogeneity in lung cancer. TCR cDNA molecules each carried a unique molecular identifier. TCRdb re-called the 5' RACE reads with MiXCR, one entry per CDR3 protein. Seen here are fewer than 20,000 distinct CDR3 sequences, nearly 7% observed once, and the top ten hold 20%. Germline CDR1 reads GTSNPN; CDR2 reads SVGIG (reference sequence). The CDR3 has 15 residues. V dropped 2 bases and J dropped 6 bases, with 17 bases sitting between them. Study-level points and caveats: How many expanded intratumoral alpha and beta TCRs were present tracked the tumor mutation count, which was a count of nonsynonymous mutations.

This sample's time point: sample taken at primary tumor resection. Unsorted tumor, nontumor lung tissue or cryopreserved PBMC supplied the whole RNA. With regard to this clonotype: The antigen is not known.

The sample consisted of lung tumor tissue, taken at surgery. This sequence joins TRBV30 and TRBJ1-5; the D gene is possibly TRBD1 (6 bases). This TCR came from a female donor with early-stage non-small cell lung cancer. The CDR3 DNA reads as TGTGCCTGGAGTTTCCGGGGGGCCCGCGGTCAGCCCCAGCATTTT. Amino acid sequence: CAWSFRGARGQPQHF.